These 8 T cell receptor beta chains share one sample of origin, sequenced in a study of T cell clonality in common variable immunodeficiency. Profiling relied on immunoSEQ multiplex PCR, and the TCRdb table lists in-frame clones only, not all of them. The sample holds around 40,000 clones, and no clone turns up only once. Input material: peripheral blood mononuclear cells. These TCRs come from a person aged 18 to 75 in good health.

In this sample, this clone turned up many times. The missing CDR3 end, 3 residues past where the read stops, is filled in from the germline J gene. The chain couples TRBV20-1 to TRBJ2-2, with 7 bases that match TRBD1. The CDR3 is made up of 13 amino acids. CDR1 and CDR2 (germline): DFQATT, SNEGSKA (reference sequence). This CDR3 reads CSDANRGKRELFF. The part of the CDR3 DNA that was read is TGCAGCGACGCAAACAGGGGAAAGAGGGAG.

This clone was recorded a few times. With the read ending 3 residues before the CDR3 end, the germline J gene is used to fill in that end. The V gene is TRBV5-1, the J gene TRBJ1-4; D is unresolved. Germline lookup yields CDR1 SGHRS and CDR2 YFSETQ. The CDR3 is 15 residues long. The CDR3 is CASSLVAGSNSPLFF. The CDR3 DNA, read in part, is TGCGCCAGCAGCTTGGTGGCCGGGTCCAATTCACCA.

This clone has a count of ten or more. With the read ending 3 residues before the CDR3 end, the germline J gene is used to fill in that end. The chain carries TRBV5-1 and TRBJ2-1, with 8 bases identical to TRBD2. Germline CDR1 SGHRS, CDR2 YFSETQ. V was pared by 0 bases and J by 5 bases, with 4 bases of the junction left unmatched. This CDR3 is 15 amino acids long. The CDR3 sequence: CASSLGLAPNNEQFF. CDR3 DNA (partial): TGCGCCAGCAGCTTGGGACTAGCGCCGAACAATGAG.

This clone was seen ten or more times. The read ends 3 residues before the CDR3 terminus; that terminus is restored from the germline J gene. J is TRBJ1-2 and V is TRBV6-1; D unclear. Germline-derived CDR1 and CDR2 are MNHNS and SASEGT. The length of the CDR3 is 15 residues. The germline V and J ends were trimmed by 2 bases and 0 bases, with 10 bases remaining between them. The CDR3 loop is CASSESQRANYGYTF. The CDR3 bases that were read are TGTGCCAGCAGTGAATCACAGAGGGCTAACTATGGC.

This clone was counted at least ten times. The CDR3 spells CSARDPLGGGTYEYTF. The DNA read from the CDR3 is TGCAGTGCTAGAGATCCCTTGGGGGGGGGTACCTACGAG. This rearrangement joins TRBV20-1 to TRBJ1-2; a possible D gene is TRBD1 (5 bases). The observed sequence ends 3 residues before the CDR3 terminus, with the missing tail filled in from the germline J gene. Germline V CDR1 and CDR2: DFQATT, SNEGSKA (reference sequence). The CDR3 totals 16 residues.

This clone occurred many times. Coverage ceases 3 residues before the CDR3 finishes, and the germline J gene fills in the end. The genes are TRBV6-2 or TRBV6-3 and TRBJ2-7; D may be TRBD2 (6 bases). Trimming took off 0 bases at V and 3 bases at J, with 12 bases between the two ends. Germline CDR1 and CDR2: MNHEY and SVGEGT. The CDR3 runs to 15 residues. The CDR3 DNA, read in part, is TGTGCCAGCAGTTACTCGGAGGTGGGGGGCTACGAG. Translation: CASSYSEVGGYE. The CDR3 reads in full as CASSYSEVGGYEQYF.

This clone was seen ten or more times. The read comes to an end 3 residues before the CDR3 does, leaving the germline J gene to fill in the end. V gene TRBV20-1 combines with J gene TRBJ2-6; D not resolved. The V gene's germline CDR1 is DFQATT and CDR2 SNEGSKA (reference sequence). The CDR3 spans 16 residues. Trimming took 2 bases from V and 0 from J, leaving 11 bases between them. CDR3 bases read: TGCAGTGCTAGATTTTCAAAACTCTCTGGGGCCAACGTC. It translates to CSARFSKLSGANV. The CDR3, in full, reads CSARFSKLSGANVLTF.

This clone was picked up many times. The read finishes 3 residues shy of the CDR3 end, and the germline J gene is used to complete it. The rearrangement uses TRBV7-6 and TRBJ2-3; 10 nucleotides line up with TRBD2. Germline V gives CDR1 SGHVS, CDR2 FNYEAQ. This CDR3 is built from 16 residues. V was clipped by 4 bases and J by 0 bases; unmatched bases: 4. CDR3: CASSSLAGHSTDTQYF. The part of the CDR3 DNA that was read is TGTGCCAGCAGCTCACTAGCGGGGCATAGCACAGATACG.